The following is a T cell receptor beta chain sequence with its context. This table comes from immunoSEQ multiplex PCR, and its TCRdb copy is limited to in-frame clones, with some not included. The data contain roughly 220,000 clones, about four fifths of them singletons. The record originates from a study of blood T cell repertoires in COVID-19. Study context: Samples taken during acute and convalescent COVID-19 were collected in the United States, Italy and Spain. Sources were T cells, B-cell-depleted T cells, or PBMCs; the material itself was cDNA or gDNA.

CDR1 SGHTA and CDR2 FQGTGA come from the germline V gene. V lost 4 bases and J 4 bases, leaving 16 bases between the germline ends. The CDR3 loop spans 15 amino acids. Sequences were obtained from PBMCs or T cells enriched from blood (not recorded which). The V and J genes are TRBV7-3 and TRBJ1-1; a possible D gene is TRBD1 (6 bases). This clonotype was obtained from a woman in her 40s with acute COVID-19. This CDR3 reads CASSSTGGFGTEAFF. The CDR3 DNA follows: TGTGCCAGCAGCTCGACTGGGGGCTTTGGCACTGAAGCTTTCTTT.